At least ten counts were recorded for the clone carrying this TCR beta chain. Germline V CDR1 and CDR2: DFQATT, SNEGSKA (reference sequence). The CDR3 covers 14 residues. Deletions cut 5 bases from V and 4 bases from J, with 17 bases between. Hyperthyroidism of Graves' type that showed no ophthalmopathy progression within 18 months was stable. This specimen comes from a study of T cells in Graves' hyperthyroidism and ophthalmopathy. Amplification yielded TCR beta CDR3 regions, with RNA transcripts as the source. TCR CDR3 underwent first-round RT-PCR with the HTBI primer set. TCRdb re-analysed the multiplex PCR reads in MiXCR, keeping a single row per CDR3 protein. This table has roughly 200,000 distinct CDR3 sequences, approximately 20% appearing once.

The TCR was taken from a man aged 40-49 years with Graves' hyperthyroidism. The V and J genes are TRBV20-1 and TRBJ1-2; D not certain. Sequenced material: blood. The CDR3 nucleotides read TGCAGTGCTCTAGCTCGTCAGGCTGGCTATGGCTACACCTTC. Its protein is CSALARQAGYGYTF.